This T cell receptor beta chain is from a study of tumor and adjacent non-tumor tissue in lung cancer. Three rounds of nested PCR, following a modified ARM-PCR protocol, produced the TCRbeta library. MiXCR was run by TCRdb on the multiplex PCR reads, yielding one entry per CDR3 protein. The sample lists roughly 49,000 distinct CDR3 sequences, roughly 69% occurring once. The template was RNA from unsorted bulk tissue. This non-tumor lung sample came from over 3 cm beyond the tumor edge. CDR3 length: 12 residues. V gave up 6 bases and J gave up 8 bases; unmatched junction bases: 5. Per the germline V gene, CDR1 is MDHEN and CDR2 is SYDVKM.

What was sequenced was distant non-tumor lung tissue. The chain employs TRBV28 and TRBJ2-3, with TRBD2 matching 7 bases. The origin of this receptor is a woman aged 55-69 years with non-small cell lung cancer. CDR3 nucleotide sequence: TGTGCCAGCAGCGATGGGGGGGTTACGCAGTATTTT. Its translation is CASSDGGVTQYF.